This T cell receptor (beta chain) was identified in a study of cytomegalovirus exposure and HLA in healthy donors. Overall study findings and caveats: Follow-up analysis later connected one missense variant in DCLRE1C with trimming of TCR beta V- and J-genes. It was in a later analysis that TCR association rates were seen to vary by HLA locus, highest for DRB1 and lowest for HLA-C.

A note on this clone: The antigen is unknown.

Donors sampled were nominally healthy, though unrecorded immune exposures were likely. Primers: 60 Vbeta forward and 13 Jbeta reverse. Measured with immunoSEQ multiplex PCR; TCRdb has only the in-frame clones, and not every one. Of around 61,000 clones listed, roughly 80% are singletons. This CDR3 region has 15 residues. Germline lookup yields CDR1 GTSNPN and CDR2 SVGIG (reference sequence). V shed 7 bases and J 2 bases; nucleotides not matched to a gene: 11. This TCR came from a man aged 40-55 years in good health and CMV-seronegative. The specimen was PBMCs. The chain uses TRBV30 and TRBJ1-5; 7 nucleotides align to TRBD1. CDR3: CAFNGQGGGNQPQHF. The CDR3 DNA follows: TGTGCCTTTAACGGGCAGGGGGGAGGCAATCAGCCCCAGCATTTT.